One sample yielded the 26 T cell receptor beta chains listed below, sequenced in a study of blood T cell repertoires in COVID-19. The method was immunoSEQ multiplex PCR; TCRdb's version includes in-frame clones alone and lacks a portion of them. Of about 220,000 clones in the sample, 86% are singletons; the top ten hold about 3%. Sequencing was done on a sample of peripheral blood. These receptors originate from a woman aged 25-40 years who had recovered from COVID-19.

CDR3 residues: CASSFRQGGTDTQYF. The DNA for the CDR3 is TGTGCCAGCAGTTTCCGCCAGGGGGGCACAGATACGCAGTATTTT. The chain couples TRBV6-5 to TRBJ2-3; 7 bases fit TRBD1. Germline trimming cut 4 bases from V and 1 base from J; bases unmatched to any gene: 5. This CDR3 is 15 amino acids long. The germline gives CDR1 MNHEY, CDR2 SVGAGI.

The J gene is TRBJ2-1, the V gene TRBV5-5, with TRBD1 matching over 8 bases. This CDR3 comprises 15 residues. Germline V CDR1 and CDR2: SGHKS, YYEKEE (reference sequence). The ends lost 3 bases at V and 3 bases at J; junction bases unmatched: 5. The CDR3 region is CASSSGTGLYNEQFF. CDR3 coding DNA: TGTGCCAGCAGCTCAGGGACAGGCCTCTACAATGAGCAGTTCTTC.

The chain joins TRBV5-1 to TRBJ2-3; 9 nucleotides align to TRBD2. Germline V gives CDR1 SGHRS, CDR2 YFSETQ. V trimming: 0 bases; J trimming: 0 bases; junction bases outside the gene matches: 5. CDR3 length equals 17 residues. The CDR3 spells CASSLASSGGSTDTQYF. DNA of the CDR3: TGCGCCAGCAGCTTGGCGAGTAGCGGGGGTAGCACAGATACGCAGTATTTT. The entire variable domain, with the rest obtained from reference TRBV5-1 and TRBJ2-3, is as follows: KAGVTQTPRYLIKTRGQQVTLSCSPISGHRSVSWYQQTPGQGLQFLFEYFSETQRNKGNFPGRFSGRQFSNSRSEMNVSTLELGDSALYLCASSLASSGGSTDTQYFGPGTRLTVL.

The chain joins TRBV6-1 to TRBJ2-5; 7 bases align to TRBD2. CDR1 and CDR2 (germline): MNHNS, SASEGT. The junction had 8 bases not matched to a gene; V was cut back by 2 bases and J by 2 bases. The CDR3 consists of 16 residues. The CDR3 loop is CASSEFTGGTQETQYF. As DNA, the CDR3 is TGTGCCAGCAGTGAATTCACGGGGGGTACACAAGAGACCCAGTACTTC.

This clone came up a few times. This rearrangement joins TRBV5-1 to TRBJ2-1; TRBD2 matches 10 bases. Trimming removed 4 bases from V and 2 bases from J; junction bases left unmatched: 21. This CDR3 region has 21 residues. The V gene's germline CDR1 is SGHRS and CDR2 YFSETQ. CDR3 bases: TGCGCCAGCAGCCAGCCCCCGGCTAGCGGGGGTCGGTTACCCACCTACAATGAGCAGTTCTTC. This codes for CASSQPPASGGRLPTYNEQFF.

V and J are TRBV5-1 and TRBJ2-1; TRBD2 matches 10 bases. CDR3 length: 18 residues. Germline lookup yields CDR1 SGHRS and CDR2 YFSETQ. V trimming: 1 base; J trimming: 8 bases; junction bases outside the gene matches: 15. The CDR3 DNA is TGCGCCAGCAGCTTGACCCTAGCGGGGGAGTGGCCTCTCGATGAGCAGTTCTTC. Its translation is CASSLTLAGEWPLDEQFF.

The chain is built from TRBV19 and TRBJ2-3; the match to TRBD2 covers 8 bases. Germline assignment: CDR1 LNHDA and CDR2 SQIVND (reference sequence). The CDR3 loop spans 14 amino acids. With V trimmed by 9 bases and J by 0 bases, 5 bases remained unmatched. The CDR3 DNA reads as TGTGCCAGCCGGGGGGGCGTGAGCACAGATACGCAGTATTTT. Translated, it gives CASRGGVSTDTQYF.

The V gene is TRBV3-1 (or the pseudogene TRBV3-2), the J gene TRBJ1-4; possible D gene TRBD1, 5 bases. Deletions cut 0 bases from V and 1 base from J, with 18 bases between. Germline values: CDR1 LGHDT, CDR2 YNNKEL (reference sequence). The length of the CDR3 is 19 residues. The CDR3 reads CASSQDRALWGGTNEKLFF. The CDR3 DNA reads as TGTGCCAGCAGCCAAGATAGGGCACTCTGGGGGGGAACTAATGAAAAACTGTTTTTT.

The V call is TRBV7-2, the J call TRBJ2-7, with TRBD2 matching 13 bases. Germline V gives CDR1 SGHTA, CDR2 FQGNSA. CDR3 length: 19 amino acids. V lost 5 bases and J lost 1; bases outside the gene matches: 14. Here the CDR3 reads CASSPSGLAGETRSYEQYF. In DNA, the CDR3 is TGTGCCAGCAGCCCAAGCGGACTAGCGGGGGAAACAAGGTCCTACGAGCAGTACTTC.

Here the CDR3 DNA reads TGTGCCAGCAGCTTAGAGGCTAGCGGGTTGGGGGATACGCAGTATTTT. This encodes CASSLEASGLGDTQYF. The chain carries TRBV7-6 and TRBJ2-3; 8 nucleotides line up with TRBD2. With 1 base clipped from V and 6 bases from J, the junction kept 9 bases outside the gene matches. This CDR3 comprises 16 residues. Germline-derived CDR1 and CDR2 are SGHVS and FNYEAQ.

This chain connects TRBV7-2 to TRBJ1-6; TRBD1 agrees at 7 bases. This CDR3 contains 16 residues. Germline CDR1 and CDR2: SGHTA and FQGNSA. After removal of 0 bases from V and 7 bases from J, the junction contained 6 bases not matched to a gene. CDR3 in DNA: TGTGCCAGCAGCTTAGCCGGGACAGCCTTAAATTCACCCCTCCACTTT. It encodes CASSLAGTALNSPLHF. Complete variable domain (other parts from reference TRBV7-2 and TRBJ1-6): GAGVSQSPSNKVTEKGKDVELRCDPISGHTALYWYRQSLGQGLEFLIYFQGNSAPDKSGLPSDRFSAERTGGSVSTLTIQRTQQEDSAVYLCASSLAGTALNSPLHFGNGTRLTVT.

This sequence joins TRBV7-2 and TRBJ2-1; weak D call: TRBD2 (7 bases). The CDR3 covers 16 residues. Germline lookup yields CDR1 SGHTA and CDR2 FQGNSA. Trimming removed 6 bases from V and 3 bases from J, with 18 bases in between. The CDR3 nucleotides read TGTGCCAGCAGATTTACTGGAGGGGGGGACTACAATGAGCAGTTCTTC. Amino acids: CASRFTGGGDYNEQFF.

The V and J genes are TRBV27 and TRBJ2-1, with TRBD2 matching over 10 bases. Per germline, CDR1 MNHEY and CDR2 SMNVEV (reference sequence). Trimming at V came to 5 bases and at J to 4 bases, leaving 8 bases not matched to a gene. CDR3 length equals 16 residues. The CDR3 sequence is CASSEAGGPGYNEQFF. The DNA of the CDR3 is TGTGCCAGCAGTGAAGCGGGGGGGCCTGGGTACAATGAGCAGTTCTTC.

The chain has TRBV5-6 and TRBJ2-5; 7 positions agree with TRBD2. This CDR3 region has 13 residues. Germline CDR1 is SGHDT and CDR2 is YYEEEE. With 4 bases clipped from V and 7 bases from J, the junction kept 7 bases outside the gene matches. The CDR3 region is CASSQTGGGTQYF. CDR3 nucleotides: TGTGCCAGCAGCCAGACGGGGGGAGGGACCCAGTACTTC.

This clone was found once. This chain joins TRBV19 and TRBJ1-6; 7 bases line up with TRBD1. With 6 bases clipped from V and 7 bases from J, the junction kept 9 bases outside the gene matches. Germline V gives CDR1 LNHDA, CDR2 SQIVND (reference sequence). The CDR3 contains 15 residues. The CDR3 here is CASRGHTGVNSPLHF. In nucleotides, the CDR3 is TGTGCCAGTAGGGGCCATACAGGGGTGAATTCACCCCTCCACTTT.

This chain joins TRBV7-6 and TRBJ2-1; 9 positions agree with TRBD1. V trimming: 5 bases; J trimming: 4 bases; junction bases outside the gene matches: 21. From germline, CDR1 is SGHVS and CDR2 FNYEAQ. CDR3 length: 20 residues. CDR3 DNA sequence: TGTGCCAGCAGCATCTTCACCGGGACAGGGACTACAGGAATATACAATGAGCAGTTCTTC. It translates to CASSIFTGTGTTGIYNEQFF.

As for this clone: The same CDR3 also results from other DNA sequences found in this sample. The gene calls are TRBV7-3 and TRBJ1-2, with 9 bases lining up with TRBD1. This CDR3 has 13 residues. V was pared by 3 bases and J by 6 bases, with 2 bases of the junction left unmatched. Germline CDR1 SGHTA, CDR2 FQGTGA. DNA of the CDR3: TGTGCCAGCAGCTTGACAGGGGGAGATGGCTACACCTTC. Its protein product is CASSLTGGDGYTF.

This CDR3 reads CASSHVQGATEKLFF. CDR3 nucleotides: TGTGCCAGCTCACACGTACAGGGGGCAACTGAAAAACTGTTTTTT. The V gene is TRBV18, the J gene TRBJ1-4; the match to TRBD1 covers 9 bases. V lost 4 bases, J lost 7 bases, and 7 bases stayed unmatched. Germline loops: CDR1 KGHSH, CDR2 LQKENI. The CDR3 is 15 amino acids.

The genes are TRBV15 and TRBJ2-7; 8 nucleotides agree with TRBD2. Germline lookup yields CDR1 LNHNV and CDR2 YYDKDF (reference sequence). CDR3 size: 18 residues. Trimming took 5 bases from V and 1 from J; bases not matched to a gene: 16. The CDR3 loop is CATSRGRSGARLSYEQYF. The DNA of the CDR3 is TGTGCCACCAGCCGAGGGCGTAGCGGGGCTCGACTTTCCTACGAGCAGTACTTC. The whole variable domain, remainder taken from reference TRBV15 and TRBJ2-7, is DAMVIQNPRYQVTQFGKPVTLSCSQTLNHNVMYWYQQKSSQAPKLLFHYYDKDFNNEADTPDNFQSRRPNTSFCFLDIRSPGLGDTAMYLCATSRGRSGARLSYEQYFGPGTRLTVT.

The CDR3 DNA sequence: TGTGCCAGCAGCTTAACCAGGGCGGATTCACCCCTCCACTTT. It encodes CASSLTRADSPLHF. J is TRBJ1-6 and V is TRBV7-9; possibly TRBD1 for D (5 bases). Germline V CDR1 and CDR2: SEHNR, FQNEAQ (reference sequence). V lost 2 bases and J lost 8, with 10 bases in between. This CDR3 is built from 14 residues.

The V call is TRBV5-4, the J call TRBJ2-3; 7 bases align to TRBD1. Germline CDR1 is SGHNT and CDR2 is YYREEE (reference sequence). The CDR3 has 15 amino acids. V shed 4 bases, J shed 0 bases, and the junction held 5 bases outside the gene matches. CDR3 loop: CASSPGQRSTDTQYF. DNA for the CDR3: TGTGCCAGCAGCCCGGGACAGCGAAGCACAGATACGCAGTATTTT.

In regard to this clone: Within the sample, other DNA sequences also encode this same CDR3. The genes are TRBV5-1 and TRBJ2-1; 9 bases line up with TRBD1. The CDR3 contains 15 residues. Trimming removed 4 bases from V and 1 base from J; junction bases left unmatched: 3. Germline CDR1 SGHRS, CDR2 YFSETQ. The CDR3 DNA sequence: TGCGCCAGCAGCCCTGGACAGGGGTCCTACAATGAGCAGTTCTTC. Amino acids: CASSPGQGSYNEQFF.

The V and J genes are TRBV7-9 and TRBJ2-7, with 9 nucleotides matching TRBD1. Germline V lookup: CDR1 SEHNR, CDR2 FQNEAQ (reference sequence). Trimming removed 4 bases from V and 4 bases from J; junction bases left unmatched: 8. This CDR3 spans 15 amino acids. The CDR3 DNA is TGTGCCAGCAGCTCCTTAGACAGGGGGAGTTACGAGCAGTACTTC. It codes for CASSSLDRGSYEQYF.

The rearrangement links TRBV29-1 to TRBJ2-2; TRBD1 might be the D (5 bases). In germline, CDR1 is SQVTM, CDR2 ANQGSEA. There are 14 residues in the CDR3. Trimming shortened V by 2 bases and J by 5 bases, and 12 bases separated the two germline ends. CDR3 residues: CSVELRQGTGELFF. The CDR3 nucleotides are TGCAGCGTTGAATTGCGGCAGGGTACCGGGGAGCTGTTTTTT.

This clone has just one count. CDR3 in DNA: TGTGCCAGCGAGGGGGCAATAGATACGCAGTATTTT. This codes for CASEGAIDTQYF. The chain couples TRBV12-3 or TRBV12-4 to TRBJ2-3; 7 positions match TRBD1. The CDR3 covers 12 residues. V dropped 8 bases and J dropped 5; count of bases not matched to a gene: 4.

The chain is built from TRBV21-1 and TRBJ2-5; the table's D call TRBD1 went unverified against the DNA. TRBV21-1 is a documented pseudogene. CDR3 size: 16 residues. In DNA, the CDR3 is TGTGCCAGCAGCAAGGCCGAAAGGGGGAGAGAAGAGACCCAGTACTTC. It translates to CASSKAERGREETQYF.